The 3 T cell receptor beta chains presented below share a single source sample, sequenced in a study of blood T cell repertoires in COVID-19. Measured with immunoSEQ multiplex PCR; TCRdb has only the in-frame clones, and not every one. The repertoire holds under 250,000 clones, with about four fifths as singletons. The sample consisted of peripheral blood. The receptors shown here come from a woman aged 18-35 years with acute or convalescent COVID-19.

The V and J genes are TRBV12-3 or TRBV12-4 and TRBJ1-1; D perhaps matches TRBD1 (5 bases). This CDR3 is 11 amino acids long. Trimming left V 3 bases short and J 9 bases short, with 8 bases between. The CDR3 loop reads CASSFGGQAFF. The CDR3 bases are TGTGCCAGCAGTTTCGGGGGACAAGCTTTCTTT.

CDR3 nucleotides: TGTGCCAGCAGCTCCGGGGGGGCCCGGGACAGGGAACAGCCCCAGCATTTT. It codes for CASSSGGARDREQPQHF. The V gene is TRBV7-3, the J gene TRBJ1-5, with TRBD1 identical over 9 bases. The CDR3 spans 17 residues. The germline V gene has CDR1 SGHTA and CDR2 FQGTGA. V was clipped by 4 bases and J by 7 bases; unmatched bases: 14. Full variable domain (missing parts from reference TRBV7-3 and TRBJ1-5): GAGVSQTPSNKVTEKGKYVELRCDPISGHTALYWYRQSLGQGPEFLIYFQGTGAADDSGLPNDRFFAVRPEGSVSTLKIQRTERGDSAVYLCASSSGGARDREQPQHFGDGTRLSIL.

This sequence joins TRBV2 and TRBJ1-1, with D perhaps TRBD1 (5 bases). Germline CDR1 SNHLY, CDR2 FYNNEI. CDR3 length: 17 residues. V gave up 2 bases and J gave up 2 bases, with 18 bases separating them. CDR3 bases: TGTGCCAGCAGTGAAAACGGGGACTTGGGGCTAAACACTGAAGCTTTCTTT. This encodes CASSENGDLGLNTEAFF. The whole variable domain, filled in from reference TRBV2 and TRBJ1-1, reads EPEVTQTPSHQVTQMGQEVILRCVPISNHLYFYWYRQILGQKVEFLVSFYNNEISEKSEIFDDQFSVERPDGSNFTLKIRSTKLEDSAMYFCASSENGDLGLNTEAFFGQGTRLTVV.